Presented here are 18 T cell receptor beta chains from one specimen sequenced in a study of T cells in tuberculosis. Data came from immunoSEQ multiplex PCR; TCRdb stores just in-frame clones and leaves some out. The sample lists around 25,000 clones; around nine tenths were seen once. Sequencing was done on a sample of PBMCs. These receptors all come from a donor aged 10-35 years with latent tuberculosis or without tuberculosis infection. Some clones in this sample may be carry-over from other donors' samples.

V usage is TRBV2 and J usage is TRBJ2-7; D gene unclear. V lost 0 bases to trimming and J lost 3 bases, with 9 bases between them. CDR1 is SNHLY, CDR2 FYNNEI, per germline. The CDR3 is 14 residues long. The CDR3, as DNA: TGTGCCAGCAGTGAAGCGCTTCCGGGCTACGAGCAGTACTTC. It is translated as CASSEALPGYEQYF.

V gene TRBV2 combines with J gene TRBJ2-2; D is possibly TRBD1 (6 bases). The CDR3 is 15 amino acids. V lost 7 bases and J lost 7, with 19 bases in between. Looked up from germline, CDR1 is SNHLY and CDR2 is FYNNEI. The CDR3 region has the DNA TGTGCCAGCAATGACCTGGACAGCTTAGGCGGGGAGCTGTTTTTT. Translating it yields CASNDLDSLGGELFF.

This chain uses TRBV7-9 with TRBJ2-3; D remains unclear. The CDR3 consists of 14 residues. The germline CDR1 and CDR2 sequences are SEHNR and FQNEAQ (reference sequence). V lost 4 bases and J 1 base, leaving 9 bases between the germline ends. Here the CDR3 reads CASSSLDRTDTQYF. In DNA form, the CDR3 reads TGTGCCAGCAGCTCCTTAGATCGCACAGATACGCAGTATTTT.

The gene calls are TRBV6-1 and TRBJ1-1; 9 positions match TRBD1. Germline assignment: CDR1 MNHNS and CDR2 SASEGT. CDR3 length equals 14 residues. V was pared by 6 bases and J by 4 bases, with 6 bases of the junction left unmatched. CDR3 bases: TGTGCCAGCAGGGCCGGGACAGGGAGCACTGAAGCTTTCTTT. Amino acid sequence: CASRAGTGSTEAFF.

This chain joins TRBV7-7 and TRBJ2-2, with 13 nucleotides matching TRBD2. Trimming removed 4 bases from V and 6 bases from J; junction bases left unmatched: 5. Germline CDR1 and CDR2: SSHAT and FNYEAQ (reference sequence). The CDR3 has 16 amino acids. The CDR3 nucleotides read TGTGCCAGCAGCTCCTCGGGACTAGCGGGACCCGGGGAGCTGTTTTTT. Translated: CASSSSGLAGPGELFF.

The CDR3, as DNA: TGTGCCAGTAGTATATTCCCACAATACGAGCAGTACTTC. Translated: CASSIFPQYEQYF. The chain couples TRBV19 to TRBJ2-7; D is unclear. Germline values: CDR1 LNHDA, CDR2 SQIVND (reference sequence). V lost 2 bases and J lost 4, with 9 bases in between. The CDR3 has 13 residues.

The chain is built from TRBV6-4 and TRBJ1-5; D unclear. The germline V gene has CDR1 MRHNA and CDR2 SNTAGT. The V end lost 2 bases, the J end lost 0 bases, and 17 bases lay between the germline ends. The CDR3 has 18 residues. The CDR3 reads CASSDRFLDFDSNQPQHF. For the CDR3, the DNA is TGTGCCAGCAGTGACCGCTTCCTGGACTTTGATAGCAATCAGCCCCAGCATTTT.

The gene calls are TRBV27 and TRBJ2-2, with 15 nucleotides matching TRBD2. From germline, CDR1 is MNHEY and CDR2 SMNVEV (reference sequence). V gave up 4 bases and J gave up 5 bases; unmatched junction bases: 8. The length of the CDR3 is 18 residues. For the CDR3, the DNA is TGTGCCAGCAGTTCCAAGAGGGGACTAGCGGGGGGTACCGGGGAGCTGTTTTTT. This encodes CASSSKRGLAGGTGELFF.

The rearrangement links TRBV10-3 to TRBJ1-1; D is possibly TRBD1 (6 bases). The CDR3 runs 14 residues. The V end was cut by 3 bases, the J end by 1 base, with 9 bases between. Per the germline V gene, CDR1 is ENHRY and CDR2 is SYGVKD. The CDR3 region has the DNA TGTGCCATCAGTGACAGGACAGCGAACACTGAAGCTTTCTTT. Residues: CAISDRTANTEAFF.

J is TRBJ2-2 and V is TRBV9; tentatively, D is TRBD1 (6 bases). The CDR3 sequence is 16 residues long. Trimming took off 4 bases at V and 0 bases at J, with 13 bases between the two ends. Per germline, CDR1 SGDLS and CDR2 YYNGEE. The CDR3 bases are TGTGCCAGCAGCTCGAGGCCAGGGGCGAACACCGGGGAGCTGTTTTTT. Its translation is CASSSRPGANTGELFF.

The rearrangement uses TRBV6-1 and TRBJ2-3; TRBD2 matches at 7 bases. V lost 3 bases, J lost 1 base, and 7 bases stayed unmatched. Germline V gives CDR1 MNHNS, CDR2 SASEGT. The CDR3 extends over 16 amino acids. The CDR3 loop is CASSERVRGGTDTQYF. For the CDR3, the DNA is TGTGCCAGCAGTGAGAGGGTTCGGGGGGGCACAGATACGCAGTATTTT.

A single count supports this clone. The chain couples TRBV19 to TRBJ2-7, with 9 positions matching TRBD2. This CDR3 spans 16 amino acids. V was pared by 4 bases and J by 6 bases, with 13 bases of the junction left unmatched. CDR1 is LNHDA, CDR2 SQIVND, per germline (reference sequence). CDR3 nucleotide sequence: TGTGCCAGTAGTAACACGCCCAAGCGGGAGGTGGGCGAGCAGTACTTC. Translated: CASSNTPKREVGEQYF. The complete variable domain, with remaining parts taken from reference TRBV19 and TRBJ2-7, reads DGGITQSPKYLFRKEGQNVTLSCEQNLNHDAMYWYRQDPGQGLRLIYYSQIVNDFQKGDIAEGYSVSREKKESFPLTVTSAQKNPTAFYLCASSNTPKREVGEQYFGPGTRLTVT.

The rearrangement links TRBV5-1 to TRBJ2-7, with D uncertain. Germline CDR1 reads SGHRS; CDR2 reads YFSETQ. Trimming removed 0 bases at V and 2 bases at J, with 6 bases between. The CDR3 runs 13 residues. CDR3 loop: CASSLGGTYEQYF. CDR3 in DNA: TGCGCCAGCAGCTTGGGCGGTACCTACGAGCAGTACTTC.

The chain has TRBV5-1 and TRBJ1-1; TRBD1 matches at 8 bases. This CDR3 has 12 amino acids. V shed 4 bases and J 8 bases; nucleotides not matched to a gene: 4. Germline V gives CDR1 SGHRS, CDR2 YFSETQ. The CDR3 DNA reads TGCGCCAGCAGCCCGGACAGGGTGGAAGCTTTCTTT. Encoded protein: CASSPDRVEAFF. The whole variable domain, remainder taken from reference TRBV5-1 and TRBJ1-1, is KAGVTQTPRYLIKTRGQQVTLSCSPISGHRSVSWYQQTPGQGLQFLFEYFSETQRNKGNFPGRFSGRQFSNSRSEMNVSTLELGDSALYLCASSPDRVEAFFGQGTRLTVV.

This chain joins TRBV29-1 and TRBJ1-2; no definite D call. The CDR3 length is 11 residues. Germline V CDR1 and CDR2: SQVTM, ANQGSEA. Trimming took off 5 bases at V and 3 bases at J, with 7 bases between the two ends. The CDR3 DNA is TGCAGCGTTCTAGTGGACTATGGCTACACCTTC. This codes for CSVLVDYGYTF.

This clone was seen a few times. V gene TRBV6-5 combines with J gene TRBJ2-7, with TRBD2 as a possible D gene (5 bases). The germline CDR1 and CDR2 sequences are MNHEY and SVGAGI. The length of the CDR3 is 13 residues. V lost 7 bases and J lost 2, with 12 bases in between. The CDR3 DNA sequence: TGTGCCAGCATTCGTCCGGGGACCTACGAGCAGTACTTC. This encodes CASIRPGTYEQYF.

This chain joins TRBV19 and TRBJ1-1, with D maybe TRBD1 (6 bases). The CDR3 spans 13 residues. Germline assignment: CDR1 LNHDA and CDR2 SQIVND (reference sequence). V dropped 6 bases and J dropped 0 bases, with 8 bases sitting between them. The chain's CDR3 is CASSDRMNTEAFF. CDR3 nucleotide sequence: TGTGCCAGTAGCGACAGGATGAACACTGAAGCTTTCTTT.

The chain joins TRBV4-1 to TRBJ2-5, with D tentatively TRBD2 (6 bases). This CDR3 region has 17 residues. The V gene's germline CDR1 is MGHRA and CDR2 YSYEKL. Trimming took off 1 base at V and 1 base at J, with 16 bases between the two ends. CDR3: CASSQVHPGGLQETQYF. The CDR3 coding sequence is TGCGCCAGCAGCCAAGTTCACCCCGGGGGTCTCCAAGAGACCCAGTACTTC.